Listed below are T cell receptor beta chains from one sample, sequenced in a study of shared clonotypes between healthy human individuals. Clones were sequenced by immunoSEQ multiplex PCR, and TCRdb holds only the in-frame ones, with some missing. The sample shows about 2.2 million clones, approximately 92% of them seen only once. The material sequenced was naive CD8+ T cells from PBMCs. These receptors were taken from a young man in good health. Some clones in this sample may be carry-over from other donors' samples. Each CDR3 is given with its conserved first and last residue. The order of the fields is V gene, clone size, J gene, D gene, CDR3 protein, CDR3 DNA. D genes are given only for firm matches. The listing skips clone size in some rows; elsewhere it reads once, few, many or a size class.

TRBV10-3	once	TRBJ2-6	TRBD1	CAVRKQGEVPGANVLTF	TGTGCCGTCAGAAAACAGGGGGAAGTCCCTGGGGCCAACGTCCTGACTTTC
TRBV18	NA	TRBJ2-3	TRBD2	CASSPFAGGYVEGTDTQYF	TGTGCCAGCTCACCCTTCGCGGGAGGATATGTGGAGGGTACAGATACGCAGTATTTT
TRBV5-4	once	TRBJ1-1	NA	CASTLGGLTEAFF	TGTGCCAGCACCCTGGGGGGGTTGACTGAAGCTTTCTTT
TRBV2	NA	TRBJ1-1	TRBD1	CASRGQGANEAFF	TGTGCCAGCAGAGGACAGGGGGCTAATGAAGCTTTCTTT
TRBV15	NA	TRBJ2-2	TRBD2	CATSRGLGRAGELFF	TGTGCCACCAGCAGGGGCCTCGGGAGGGCCGGGGAGCTGTTTTTT
TRBV6-5	once	TRBJ2-3	NA	CASSSPTDTQYF	TGTGCCAGCAGCTCCCCCACAGATACGCAGTATTTT
TRBV28	NA	TRBJ2-7	TRBD1	CASSFPKWTGGSGYEQYF	TGTGCCAGCAGTTTCCCGAAGTGGACAGGGGGATCGGGCTACGAGCAGTACTTC
TRBV11-2	NA	TRBJ1-1	NA	CASSSGRGTEAFF	TGTGCCAGCAGCTCAGGGCGGGGTACTGAAGCTTTCTTT
TRBV28	once	TRBJ1-1	NA	CASSLWGFPEAFF	TGTGCCAGCAGTTTATGGGGGTTCCCTGAAGCTTTCTTT
TRBV27	once	TRBJ2-1	NA	CASSLSPGASYNEQFF	TGTGCCAGCAGTTTATCCCCAGGGGCCTCCTACAATGAGCAGTTCTTC
TRBV7-9	NA	TRBJ1-1	TRBD1	CASSFGGGVGEAFF	TGTGCCAGCAGCTTCGGAGGGGGCGTGGGTGAAGCTTTCTTT
TRBV5-1	NA	TRBJ2-3	NA	CASSSTADTQYF	TGCGCCAGCAGCTCCACAGCAGATACGCAGTATTTT
TRBV4-3	NA	TRBJ1-1	NA	CASSQRAGAAFF	TGCGCCAGCAGCCAAAGAGCCGGGGCCGCTTTCTTT
TRBV4-2	NA	TRBJ2-7	NA	CASSREGLYEQYF	TGTGCCAGCAGCCGGGAAGGCCTCTACGAGCAGTACTTC
TRBV4-3	NA	TRBJ1-2	NA	CASSQDLFPALNYGYTF	TGCGCCAGCAGCCAAGATTTATTCCCAGCCCTCAACTATGGCTACACCTTC
TRBV7-8	NA	TRBJ2-7	NA	CASSLEESGAASTDEQYF	TGTGCCAGCAGCTTGGAAGAATCCGGGGCGGCGTCGACCGACGAGCAGTACTTC
TRBV27	NA	TRBJ1-4	NA	CASSFSVGQLNEKLFF	TGTGCCAGCAGTTTTTCCGTCGGACAGCTTAATGAAAAACTGTTTTTT
TRBV4-2	NA	TRBJ1-5	TRBD1	CASSQEWTGYDQPQHF	TGTGCCAGCAGCCAAGAATGGACAGGATATGATCAGCCCCAGCATTTT
TRBV28	NA	TRBJ1-5	NA	CASSPPGHRYSNQPQHF	TGTGCCAGCAGCCCCCCGGGACACCGATATAGCAATCAGCCCCAGCATTTT
TRBV28	NA	TRBJ1-5	NA	CASSLMQDNQPQHF	TGTGCCAGCAGTTTAATGCAAGATAATCAGCCCCAGCATTTT
TRBV6-1	NA	TRBJ1-5	TRBD1	CASSDAGGAVQPQHF	TGTGCCAGCAGTGACGCAGGGGGCGCGGTCCAGCCCCAGCATTTT
TRBV14	NA	TRBJ2-7	TRBD2	CASSQDRLAGAFSYEQYF	TGTGCCAGCAGCCAAGATCGCCTAGCGGGGGCGTTCTCCTACGAGCAGTACTTC
TRBV19	NA	TRBJ1-2	TRBD1	CASSMPGQGNYGYTF	TGTGCCAGTAGTATGCCGGGACAGGGAAACTATGGCTACACCTTC
TRBV18	once	TRBJ2-2	NA	CASSPPFLGLSGELFF	TGTGCCAGCTCACCACCGTTTCTCGGGCTGTCCGGGGAGCTGTTTTTT
TRBV4-3	NA	TRBJ2-1	NA	CASSQDYFGLLNNEQFF	TGCGCCAGCAGCCAAGATTATTTTGGACTCCTAAACAATGAGCAGTTCTTC
TRBV27	NA	TRBJ2-7	TRBD1	CASSSIRDSLSYEQYF	TGTGCCAGCAGTTCTATCCGGGACAGTCTGTCCTACGAGCAGTACTTC
TRBV5-1	NA	TRBJ1-1	NA	CASSLAGRAEMNTEAFF	TGCGCCAGCAGCTTGGCCGGGAGGGCGGAAATGAACACTGAAGCTTTCTTT
TRBV7-3	NA	TRBJ2-2	NA	CASSLTVGGATGELFF	TGTGCCAGCAGCTTAACAGTCGGGGGCGCGACCGGGGAGCTGTTTTTT